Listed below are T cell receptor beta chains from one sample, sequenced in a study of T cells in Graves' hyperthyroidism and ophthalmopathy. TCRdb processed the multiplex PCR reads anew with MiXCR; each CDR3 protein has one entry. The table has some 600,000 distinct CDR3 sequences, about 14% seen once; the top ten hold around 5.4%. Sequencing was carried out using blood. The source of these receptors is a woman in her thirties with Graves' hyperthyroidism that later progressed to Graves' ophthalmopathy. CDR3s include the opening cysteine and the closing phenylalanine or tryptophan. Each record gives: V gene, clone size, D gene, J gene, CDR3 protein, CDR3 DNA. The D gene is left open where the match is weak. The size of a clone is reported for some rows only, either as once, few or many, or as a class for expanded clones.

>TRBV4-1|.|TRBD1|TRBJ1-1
CASSQPTGGPEAFF
TGCGCCAGCAGCCAACCCACAGGGGGCCCTGAAGCTTTCTTT
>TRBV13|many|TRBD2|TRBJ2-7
CASSLGKRGAYEQYF
TGTGCCAGCAGCTTAGGTAAGCGGGGTGCCTACGAGCAGTACTTC
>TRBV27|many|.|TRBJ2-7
CASSSISLTPTPYEQYF
TGTGCCAGCAGTTCAATATCCTTGACCCCTACCCCCTACGAGCAGTACTTC
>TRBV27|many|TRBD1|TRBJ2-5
CASSLSTGGVETQYF
TGTGCCAGCAGTTTATCGACAGGGGGCGTCGAGACCCAGTACTTC
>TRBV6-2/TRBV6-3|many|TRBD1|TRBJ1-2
CASSYPTAPRTGGHGYTF
TGTGCCAGCAGTTACCCTACGGCGCCTCGGACAGGGGGCCATGGCTACACCTTC
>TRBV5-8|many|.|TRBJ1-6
CASSLRNREDSPLHF
TGTGCCAGCAGCTTGAGGAACAGGGAAGATTCACCCCTCCACTTT
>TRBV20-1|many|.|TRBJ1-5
CSARHPTDNQPQHF
TGCAGTGCCAGGCACCCCACAGACAATCAGCCCCAGCATTTT
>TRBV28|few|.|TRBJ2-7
CASCQAGAREQYF
TGTGCCAGCTGCCAGGCCGGTGCCCGGGAGCAGTACTTC
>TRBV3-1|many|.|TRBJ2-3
CASSQDSDTQYF
TGTGCCAGCAGCCAAGATAGCGATACGCAGTATTTT
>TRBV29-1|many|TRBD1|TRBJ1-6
CSVSGTGNSPLHF
TGCAGCGTATCTGGGACAGGGAACTCACCCCTCCACTTT
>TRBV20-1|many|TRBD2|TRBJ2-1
CSASTSGSAREQFF
TGCAGTGCTAGTACTAGCGGGAGCGCCAGGGAGCAGTTCTTC
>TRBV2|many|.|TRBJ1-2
CASNMTVAYGYTF
TGTGCCAGCAATATGACAGTCGCTTATGGCTACACCTTC
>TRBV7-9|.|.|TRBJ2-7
CASSDGAEQYF
TGTGCCAGCAGTGACGGGGCAGAGCAGTACTTC
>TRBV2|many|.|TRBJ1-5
CASSYRDTKRREPQHF
TGTGCCAGCAGCTACCGGGACACCAAGAGGAGGGAGCCCCAGCATTTT
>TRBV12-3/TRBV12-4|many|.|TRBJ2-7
CASMARDRLSGGEQYF
TGTGCCAGCATGGCCCGGGACCGGCTTTCTGGGGGCGAGCAGTACTTC
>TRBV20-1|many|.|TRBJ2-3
CSAVRDFTDTQYF
TGCAGTGCTGTTAGGGATTTCACAGATACGCAGTATTTT
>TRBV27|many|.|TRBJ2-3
CASSIFGDTQYF
TGTGCCAGCAGTATATTCGGAGATACGCAGTATTTT
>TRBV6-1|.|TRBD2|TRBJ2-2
CASTYNLAGFTGELFF
TGTGCCAGCACCTATAATCTAGCGGGGTTTACCGGGGAGCTGTTTTTT
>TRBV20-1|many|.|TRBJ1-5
CSARGSNQPQHF
TGCAGTGCTAGGGGCTCCAATCAGCCCCAGCATTTT
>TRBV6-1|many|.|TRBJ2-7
CASSTRDVSSPYEQYF
TGTGCCAGCAGTACCCGGGACGTAAGTTCGCCCTACGAGCAGTACTTC
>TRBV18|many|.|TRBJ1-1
CASSSGGDRYTEAFF
TGTGCCAGCTCCTCGGGAGGGGATCGATACACTGAAGCTTTCTTT
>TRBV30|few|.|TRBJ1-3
CAWSVEWGSGNTIYF
TGTGCCTGGAGTGTAGAATGGGGCTCTGGAAACACCATATATTTT
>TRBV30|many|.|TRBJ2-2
CAWSADPTGELFF
TGTGCCTGGAGTGCCGACCCCACCGGGGAGCTGTTTTTT
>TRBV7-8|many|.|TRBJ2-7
CASSLSRGLGYEQYF
TGTGCCAGCAGCTTATCAAGGGGATTGGGTTACGAGCAGTACTTC
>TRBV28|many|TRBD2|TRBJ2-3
CASSLFFTSGRESTDTQYF
TGTGCCAGCAGTTTATTTTTCACTAGCGGGAGGGAAAGCACAGATACGCAGTATTTT
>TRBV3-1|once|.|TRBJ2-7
CASSQDPFYEQYF
TGTGCCAGCAGCCAAGATCCATTCTACGAGCAGTACTTC
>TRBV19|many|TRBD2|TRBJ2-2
CASRGTSGRKDTGELFF
TGTGCCAGTAGAGGGACTAGCGGGAGGAAGGACACCGGGGAGCTGTTTTTT
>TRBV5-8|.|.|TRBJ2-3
CASRGRLGTDTQYF
TGTGCCAGCAGGGGTAGGCTAGGAACAGATACGCAGTATTTT
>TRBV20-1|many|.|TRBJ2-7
CSAPVGYEQYF
TGCAGTGCCCCAGTTGGCTACGAGCAGTACTTC
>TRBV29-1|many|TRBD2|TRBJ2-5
CSVLPGGYFQETQYF
TGCAGCGTTCTCCCGGGGGGTTACTTCCAAGAGACCCAGTACTTC
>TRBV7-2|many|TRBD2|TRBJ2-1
CASSLALAGVGAYNEQFF
TGTGCCAGCAGCTTAGCACTAGCGGGAGTCGGCGCCTACAATGAGCAGTTCTTC
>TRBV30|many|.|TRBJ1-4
CAWSVVATNEKLFF
TGTGCCTGGAGTGTGGTTGCAACTAATGAAAAACTGTTTTTT
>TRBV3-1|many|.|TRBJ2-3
CASSQAPDTQYF
TGTGCCAGCAGCCAAGCGCCAGATACGCAGTATTTT
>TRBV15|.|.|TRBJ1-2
CATSREIFPRRPPANYGYTF
TGTGCCACCAGCAGAGAAATATTCCCCAGGAGACCTCCTGCTAACTATGGCTACACCTTC
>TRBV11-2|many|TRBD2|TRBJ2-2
CASSLGTSGNTGELFF
TGTGCCAGCAGCTTAGGGACTAGCGGGAACACCGGGGAGCTGTTTTTT
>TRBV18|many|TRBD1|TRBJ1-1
CASSPRTGGAFF
TGTGCCAGCTCGCCCCGGACAGGGGGAGCTTTCTTT
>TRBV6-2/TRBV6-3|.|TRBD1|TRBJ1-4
CASRPQGAANEKLFF
TGTGCCAGCAGGCCCCAGGGGGCGGCTAATGAAAAACTGTTTTTT
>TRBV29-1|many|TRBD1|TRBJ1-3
CSVRTGVADTIYF
TGCAGCGTTCGGACAGGGGTTGCGGACACCATATATTTT
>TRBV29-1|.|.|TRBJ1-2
CSVSGQGHYGYTF
TGCAGCGTTTCCGGCCAAGGGCACTATGGCTACACCTTC
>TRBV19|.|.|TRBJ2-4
CASSILPRDIQYF
TGTGCCAGTAGTATCCTGCCGAGAGACATTCAGTACTTC
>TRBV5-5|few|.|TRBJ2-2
CASVASGGVDTGELFF
TGTGCCAGCGTTGCCTCGGGGGGCGTGGACACCGGGGAGCTGTTTTTT
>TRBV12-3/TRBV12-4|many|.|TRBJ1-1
CASTSGDFYLRGNTEAFF
TGTGCCAGCACCTCCGGGGACTTTTACCTAAGGGGGAACACTGAAGCTTTCTTT
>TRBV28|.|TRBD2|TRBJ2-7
CASSPGGGGGSWEQYF
TGTGCCAGCAGTCCTGGGGGTGGGGGAGGGAGTTGGGAGCAGTACTTC
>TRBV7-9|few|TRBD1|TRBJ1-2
CASSPGRQGFSGYTF
TGTGCCAGCAGCCCCGGCCGACAGGGCTTCTCTGGCTACACCTTC
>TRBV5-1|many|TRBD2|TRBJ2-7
CASSLNPSGVYEQYF
TGCGCCAGCAGCTTGAATCCTAGCGGGGTTTACGAGCAGTACTTC
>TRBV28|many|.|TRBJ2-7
CASIVSSGSSYEQYF
TGTGCCAGCATTGTTTCGAGCGGAAGCTCCTACGAGCAGTACTTC
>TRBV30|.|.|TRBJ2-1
CAWSSMGQSSYNEQFF
TGTGCCTGGAGCTCGATGGGGCAGAGCTCCTACAATGAGCAGTTCTTC
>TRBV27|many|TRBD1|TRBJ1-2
CASKFGTVGGYTF
TGTGCCAGCAAGTTCGGGACAGTAGGCGGCTACACCTTC
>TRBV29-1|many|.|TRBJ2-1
CSTGFPYNEQFF
TGCAGCACAGGGTTCCCCTACAATGAGCAGTTCTTC
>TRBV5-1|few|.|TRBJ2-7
CASSFPLGDEQYF
TGCGCCAGCAGCTTCCCCCTCGGGGACGAGCAGTACTTC